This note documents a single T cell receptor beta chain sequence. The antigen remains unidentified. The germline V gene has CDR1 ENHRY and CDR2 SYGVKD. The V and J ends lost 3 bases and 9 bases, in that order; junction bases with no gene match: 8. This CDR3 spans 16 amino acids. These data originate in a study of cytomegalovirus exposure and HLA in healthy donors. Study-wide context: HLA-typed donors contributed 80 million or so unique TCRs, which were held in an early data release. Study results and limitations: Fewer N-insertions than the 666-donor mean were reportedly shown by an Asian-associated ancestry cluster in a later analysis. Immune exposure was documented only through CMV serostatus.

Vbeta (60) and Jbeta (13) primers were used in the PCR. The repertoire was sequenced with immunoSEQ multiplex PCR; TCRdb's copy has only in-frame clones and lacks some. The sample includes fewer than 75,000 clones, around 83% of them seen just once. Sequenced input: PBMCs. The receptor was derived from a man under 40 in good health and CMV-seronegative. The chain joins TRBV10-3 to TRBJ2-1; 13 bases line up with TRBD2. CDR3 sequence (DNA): TGTGCCATCAGTGACCCGACTAGCGGGAGGCAAGGTGAGCAGTTCTTC. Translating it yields CAISDPTSGRQGEQFF.